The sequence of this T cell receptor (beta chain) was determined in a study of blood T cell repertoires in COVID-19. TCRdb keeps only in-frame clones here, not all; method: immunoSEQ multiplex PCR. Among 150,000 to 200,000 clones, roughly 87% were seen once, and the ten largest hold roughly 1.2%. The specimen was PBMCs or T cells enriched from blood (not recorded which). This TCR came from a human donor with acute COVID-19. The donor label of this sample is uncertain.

The CDR3 DNA sequence: TGTGCCACCAGTGATCGGACAGGGTTGGAAGAGACCCAGTACTTC. This encodes CATSDRTGLEETQYF. The genes are TRBV24-1 and TRBJ2-5, with 8 bases lining up with TRBD1. Germline V gene data show CDR1 as KGHDR and CDR2 as SFDVKD. Unmatched junction bases numbered 5, after V lost 3 bases and J lost 3 bases. CDR3 length: 15 amino acids.